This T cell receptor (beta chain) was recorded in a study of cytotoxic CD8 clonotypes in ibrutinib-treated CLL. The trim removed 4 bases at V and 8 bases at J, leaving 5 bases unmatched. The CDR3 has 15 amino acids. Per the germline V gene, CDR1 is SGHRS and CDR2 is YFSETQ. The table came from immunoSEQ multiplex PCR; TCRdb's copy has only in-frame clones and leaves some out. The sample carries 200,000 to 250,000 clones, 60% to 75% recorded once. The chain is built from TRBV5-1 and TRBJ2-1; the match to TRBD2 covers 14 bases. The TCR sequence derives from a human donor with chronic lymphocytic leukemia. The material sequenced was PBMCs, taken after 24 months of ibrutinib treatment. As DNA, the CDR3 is TGCGCCAGCAGCCCGGGGACTAGCGGGAGAGATGAGCAGTTCTTC. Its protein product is CASSPGTSGRDEQFF.